Listed here are 20 T cell receptor beta chains from one sample, sequenced in a study of cytomegalovirus exposure and HLA in healthy donors. 13 Jbeta primers and 60 Vbeta primers were used for the PCR. The repertoire was sequenced with immunoSEQ multiplex PCR; TCRdb's copy has only in-frame clones and lacks some. The sample contains 150,000 to 180,000 clones, roughly 80% of which appear only once. The sequencing sample was made of PBMCs. These receptors were obtained from a man aged 25-40 years in good health and CMV-seropositive.

The chain is built from TRBV19 and TRBJ2-1; 14 nucleotides line up with TRBD2. The CDR3 has 18 amino acids. The V gene end was trimmed by 8 bases and the J gene end by 2 bases; junction bases not matched to a gene: 11. The germline V gene encodes CDR1 LNHDA and CDR2 SQIVND (reference sequence). The CDR3 DNA is TGTGCCAGTTCGGGACTAGCGGGAGTTCTGGGCACCTACAATGAGCAGTTCTTC. Its translation is CASSGLAGVLGTYNEQFF.

The V and J genes are TRBV9 and TRBJ1-6; 8 bases fit TRBD1. This CDR3 contains 16 residues. V lost 0 bases, J lost 8 bases, and 7 bases stayed unmatched. Per germline, CDR1 SGDLS and CDR2 YYNGEE. The CDR3: CASSVEGQVRHSPLHF. In nucleotides, the CDR3 is TGTGCCAGCAGCGTAGAGGGACAGGTCCGGCATTCACCCCTCCACTTT.

V gene TRBV5-3 combines with J gene TRBJ2-7, with 8 bases that match TRBD2. TRBV5-3 is reported as an ORF; its role is uncertain. V trimming: 0 bases; J trimming: 6 bases; junction bases outside the gene matches: 2. CDR3 length: 13 amino acids. DNA for the CDR3: TGTGCCAGAAGCTTGGGGACTAGCCGCGAGCAGTACTTC. Translating it yields CARSLGTSREQYF.

The chain combines TRBV4-3 with TRBJ1-2, with 7 bases aligning to TRBD1. The CDR3 is 18 residues long. Unmatched junction bases numbered 17, after V lost 4 bases and J lost 3 bases. Germline CDR1 is LGHNA and CDR2 is YSLEER. CDR3 residues: CASSRATGTEGLHYGYTF. The DNA for the CDR3 is TGCGCCAGCAGCCGGGCGACCGGGACAGAGGGCCTTCACTATGGCTACACCTTC.

This clone is a singleton in its sample. The J gene is TRBJ1-2, the V gene TRBV28; 9 positions agree with TRBD1. The CDR3 loop spans 14 amino acids. Looked up from germline, CDR1 is MDHEN and CDR2 is SYDVKM. The V and J ends lost 4 bases and 5 bases, in that order; junction bases with no gene match: 5. Here the CDR3 DNA reads TGTGCCAGCAGTTCATCCGGGACAGGGTATGGCTACACCTTC. It specifies CASSSSGTGYGYTF.

The J gene is TRBJ2-6, the V gene TRBV6-5; TRBD1 aligns across 7 bases. Looked up from germline, CDR1 is MNHEY and CDR2 is SVGAGI. This CDR3 is 15 amino acids long. V lost 4 bases and J lost 3; bases outside the gene matches: 3. The CDR3 nucleotides read TGTGCCAGCAGTTCACAGGGGTTTGGGGCCAACGTCCTGACTTTC. This translates into CASSSQGFGANVLTF.

The chain is built from TRBV30 and TRBJ2-3, with TRBD2 matching 10 bases. With 3 bases clipped from V and 3 bases from J, the junction kept 6 bases outside the gene matches. There are 15 residues in the CDR3. Germline V CDR1 and CDR2: GTSNPN, SVGIG (reference sequence). The CDR3 region has the DNA TGTGCCTGGAGCCTAGCGGGAGTAAGTACAGATACGCAGTATTTT. Amino acid sequence: CAWSLAGVSTDTQYF.

This sequence joins TRBV19 and TRBJ2-1, with D possibly being TRBD1 (6 bases). The V end lost 1 base, the J end lost 9 bases, and 19 bases lay between the germline ends. The germline V gene encodes CDR1 LNHDA and CDR2 SQIVND (reference sequence). This CDR3 has 16 amino acids. The chain's CDR3 is CASSIGSGARGSEQFF. DNA for the CDR3: TGTGCCAGTAGTATAGGCAGCGGAGCGAGGGGGAGTGAGCAGTTCTTC.

This clone was observed once. In DNA, the CDR3 is TGTGCCAGCAGCGCGGGACAGGTTGCCTATGGCTACACCTTC. It yields the protein CASSAGQVAYGYTF. V usage is TRBV7-8 and J usage is TRBJ1-2; 8 positions agree with TRBD1. V shed 5 bases and J 4 bases; nucleotides not matched to a gene: 6. Germline CDR1 and CDR2: SGHVS and FQNEAQ. The CDR3 consists of 14 residues.

This chain connects TRBV4-3 to TRBJ1-2, with TRBD1 identical over 7 bases. The ends lost 1 base at V and 2 bases at J; junction bases unmatched: 7. The CDR3 length is 16 residues. Germline CDR1 reads LGHNA; CDR2 reads YSLEER. The CDR3 sequence is CASSQVRQGANYGYTF. CDR3 DNA sequence: TGCGCCAGCAGCCAAGTCAGACAGGGAGCCAACTATGGCTACACCTTC.

J is TRBJ1-2 and V is TRBV5-6; possible D gene TRBD1, 5 bases. Trimming cost V 3 bases and J 0 bases, with 12 bases left between them. Per the germline V gene, CDR1 is SGHDT and CDR2 is YYEEEE. The CDR3 has 15 amino acids. CDR3 sequence (DNA): TGTGCCAGCAGCTCAACGGACACAACTAACTATGGCTACACCTTC. This translates into CASSSTDTTNYGYTF.

Details on this clone: This CDR3 is also generated by other DNA sequences in the sample. V usage is TRBV19 and J usage is TRBJ1-4; 8 nucleotides line up with TRBD1. This CDR3 contains 16 residues. The J segment lost 6 bases and the V segment lost 0 bases, leaving 6 bases of the junction unmatched. Germline V gives CDR1 LNHDA, CDR2 SQIVND (reference sequence). The CDR3: CASSIDRTGRHEKLFF. The CDR3 DNA reads as TGTGCCAGTAGTATAGATCGGACAGGGCGACATGAAAAACTGTTTTTT.

This clone was counted once. The V and J genes are TRBV29-1 and TRBJ2-7, with 12 bases fitting TRBD2. Germline V gives CDR1 SQVTM, CDR2 ANQGSEA. This CDR3 has 12 amino acids. V lost 7 bases and J lost 5; bases outside the gene matches: 3. Written as DNA, the CDR3 is TGCAGCGCTAGCGGGGGGGCCAACGAGCAGTACTTC. The encoded protein is CSASGGANEQYF.

Here the CDR3 DNA reads TGTGCCAGCAGCCTTACCGGACAGTACGAGCAGTACTTC. This codes for CASSLTGQYEQYF. This chain connects TRBV5-5 to TRBJ2-7, with a weak D call TRBD1 (6 bases). Germline CDR1 reads SGHKS; CDR2 reads YYEKEE (reference sequence). This CDR3 contains 13 residues. V shed 4 bases and J shed 4 bases, with 12 bases lying between them.

The chain joins TRBV4-1 to TRBJ2-3; 7 nucleotides match TRBD2. The V segment lost 0 bases and the J segment 2 bases; nucleotides outside the gene matches: 8. CDR1 MGHRA and CDR2 YSYEKL come from the germline V gene. The CDR3 spans 17 residues. The CDR3 DNA reads TGCGCCAGCAGCCAAGATACCGGGCTAGCGGACACAGATACGCAGTATTTT. Translation gives CASSQDTGLADTDTQYF.

This chain uses TRBV5-1 with TRBJ2-3; D gene ambiguous. CDR1 is SGHRS, CDR2 YFSETQ, per germline. Trimming stripped 4 bases from V and 3 bases from J, with 12 bases between. This CDR3 region has 14 residues. The CDR3 coding sequence is TGCGCCAGCAGCACACGTCCCCCGACAGATACGCAGTATTTT. Amino acid sequence: CASSTRPPTDTQYF.

The genes are TRBV5-1 and TRBJ1-1; 7 nucleotides line up with TRBD1. The V and J ends lost 3 bases and 1 base, in that order; junction bases with no gene match: 6. This CDR3 has 15 amino acids. Germline V CDR1 and CDR2: SGHRS, YFSETQ. In DNA, the CDR3 is TGCGCCAGCAGCTCCTCGGACAGGCCGAACACTGAAGCTTTCTTT. Its translation is CASSSSDRPNTEAFF. Full variable domain (rest looked up from reference TRBV5-1 and TRBJ1-1): KAGVTQTPRYLIKTRGQQVTLSCSPISGHRSVSWYQQTPGQGLQFLFEYFSETQRNKGNFPGRFSGRQFSNSRSEMNVSTLELGDSALYLCASSSSDRPNTEAFFGQGTRLTVV.

The chain is built from TRBV7-9 and TRBJ1-6, with 7 bases matching TRBD1. Germline CDR1 SEHNR, CDR2 FQNEAQ (reference sequence). Losses at the gene ends were 4 bases for V and 4 bases for J; bases not matched to a gene: 7. This CDR3 has 16 amino acids. The CDR3 region has the DNA TGTGCCAGCAGCTCCGGGACAGCTTGGTATAATTCACCCCTCCACTTT. Its translation: CASSSGTAWYNSPLHF.

The table lists this clone with a count of one. The chain couples TRBV11-3 to TRBJ1-1; no definite D call. Germline V gene lookup returns CDR1 SGHNT and CDR2 YENEEA. The length of the CDR3 is 14 residues. V was trimmed by 0 bases and J by 6 bases, leaving 11 bases between them. CDR3 region: CASSLDSGSAEAFF. CDR3 in DNA: TGTGCCAGCAGCTTAGATTCGGGAAGTGCTGAAGCTTTCTTT.

Of note for this clone: At one boundary the junction diverges from the germline segment, which might be a read error. The J gene is TRBJ2-3, the V gene TRBV7-3; D is possibly TRBD2 (6 bases). Germline V CDR1 and CDR2: SGHTA, FQGTGA. This CDR3 region has 14 residues. In DNA form, the CDR3 reads TGTGCCAGCAGTTTAACGGGAGGCACAGATACGCAGTATTTT. It is translated as CASSLTGGTDTQYF.